These 26 T cell receptor beta chains were all obtained from the same sample, sequenced in a study of OX40 agonist ivuxolimab in advanced cancers. Sequenced by immunoSEQ multiplex PCR; TCRdb stores in-frame clones only, minus some. The table has 25,000 to 35,000 clones, more than 70% seen once. Sequenced here: CD4+ or CD8+ T cells sorted from blood, sampled in a trial of the OX40 agonist ivuxolimab. The receptor source for this set is an adult with an advanced solid tumor such as melanoma, head and neck, liver or kidney cancer.

This rearrangement joins TRBV7-9 to TRBJ2-5; the D call may be TRBD1 or TRBD2 (5 bases each). CDR3 length: 14 residues. V lost 1 base to trimming and J lost 2 bases, with 8 bases between them. Germline V lookup: CDR1 SEHNR, CDR2 FQNEAQ (reference sequence). CDR3 sequence reads: CASSLVGAQETQYF. The CDR3 bases are TGTGCCAGCAGCTTAGTCGGGGCGCAAGAGACCCAGTACTTC.

V is TRBV19 and J is TRBJ1-5; tentative D call: TRBD1 (6 bases). With 3 bases removed from V and 7 bases from J, the gap between germline ends came to 7 bases. This CDR3 region has 12 residues. Germline V lookup: CDR1 LNHDA, CDR2 SQIVND (reference sequence). In DNA, the CDR3 is TGTGCCAGTAGTATCGGGGGCCAGCCCCAGCATTTT. Its translation is CASSIGGQPQHF.

The J gene is TRBJ2-7, the V gene TRBV18; D not certain. Germline V gene data show CDR1 as KGHSH and CDR2 as LQKENI. CDR3 size: 15 residues. Trimming removed 2 bases from V and 2 bases from J, with 13 bases in between. The CDR3 spells CASSPSPSEAYEQYF. The CDR3 nucleotides are TGTGCCAGCTCACCAAGCCCCTCAGAGGCCTACGAGCAGTACTTC.

The V and J genes are TRBV9 and TRBJ2-5; D not resolved. Deletions cut 2 bases from V and 0 bases from J, with 8 bases between. CDR1 is SGDLS and CDR2 is YYNGEE in the germline V gene. The CDR3 totals 14 residues. In DNA form, the CDR3 reads TGTGCCAGCAGCGTTGAAATGAACCAAGAGACCCAGTACTTC. Translated, it gives CASSVEMNQETQYF.

This clone was seen more than once but under ten times. At the DNA level, this CDR3 is encoded by other sequences in the same sample as well. The rearrangement links TRBV19 to TRBJ1-5, with 7 bases aligning to TRBD1. The ends lost 5 bases at V and 3 bases at J; junction bases unmatched: 4. Germline-derived CDR1 and CDR2 are LNHDA and SQIVND (reference sequence). The CDR3 loop spans 14 amino acids. The CDR3: CASSSGTANQPQHF. CDR3 bases: TGTGCCAGTAGTTCAGGGACAGCCAATCAGCCCCAGCATTTT.

The gene calls are TRBV7-8 and TRBJ2-7; a possible D gene is TRBD2 (6 bases). The CDR3 is 15 residues long. Per the germline V gene, CDR1 is SGHVS and CDR2 is FQNEAQ. Deletions cut 0 bases from V and 1 base from J, with 10 bases between. CDR3 sequence: CASSLAGDFSYEQYF. As DNA, the CDR3 is TGTGCCAGCAGCTTAGCCGGGGACTTTTCCTACGAGCAGTACTTC.

The chain's CDR3 is CASSQEWGVGSDEQYF. The DNA of the CDR3 is TGCGCCAGCAGCCAAGAATGGGGTGTAGGGTCGGACGAGCAGTACTTC. The chain carries TRBV4-1 and TRBJ2-7; no reliable D call. The germline CDR1 and CDR2 sequences are MGHRA and YSYEKL. There are 16 residues in the CDR3. The V and J ends lost 0 bases and 5 bases respectively, with 17 bases between them.

The chain is built from TRBV27 and TRBJ1-2, with D perhaps matching TRBD1 (5 bases). The CDR3 is 13 amino acids. Germline values: CDR1 MNHEY, CDR2 SMNVEV (reference sequence). The V and J ends lost 10 bases and 2 bases respectively, with 14 bases between them. The chain's CDR3 is CATWEDNNYGYTF. As DNA, the CDR3 is TGTGCCACCTGGGAGGACAACAACTATGGCTACACCTTC.

The chain links TRBV30 to TRBJ1-1, with TRBD1 matching 9 bases. The trim removed 3 bases at V and 1 base at J, leaving 9 bases unmatched. In germline, CDR1 is GTSNPN, CDR2 SVGIG (reference sequence). This CDR3 contains 16 residues. DNA for the CDR3: TGTGCCTGGAGGAGAGGGACAGGGCGGGGGAACACTGAAGCTTTCTTT. It encodes CAWRRGTGRGNTEAFF.

V is TRBV4-1 and J is TRBJ2-1; D is uncertain. V shed 1 base and J shed 6 bases, with 4 bases lying between them. Germline V CDR1 and CDR2: MGHRA, YSYEKL. CDR3 length: 12 residues. The CDR3 region is CASSQGGNEQFF. The CDR3 nucleotides read TGCGCCAGCAGCCAAGGGGGCAATGAGCAGTTCTTC.

This sequence joins TRBV7-2 and TRBJ1-2; tentatively, D is TRBD1 (5 bases). The CDR3 extends over 15 amino acids. Germline V lookup: CDR1 SGHTA, CDR2 FQGNSA. Trimming took 3 bases from V and 6 from J, leaving 17 bases between them. The CDR3 here is CASSFPGLGYDGYTF. As DNA, the CDR3 is TGTGCCAGCAGCTTCCCGGGACTGGGATACGATGGCTACACCTTC.

This clone came up once. The rearrangement links TRBV7-3 to TRBJ2-1; 10 bases map to TRBD2. V lost 5 bases, J lost 10 bases, and 5 bases stayed unmatched. Germline assignment: CDR1 SGHTA and CDR2 FQGTGA. The CDR3 loop spans 13 amino acids. The CDR3 sequence: CASSPGLAAEQFF. The CDR3 DNA sequence: TGTGCCAGCAGCCCCGGACTAGCGGCAGAGCAGTTCTTC.

This clone has just a few counts. This CDR3 is CASSPPPGAGGPTDTQYF. The CDR3, as DNA: TGTGCCAGCAGCCCCCCCCCGGGAGCGGGGGGGCCCACAGATACGCAGTATTTT. V gene TRBV5-4 combines with J gene TRBJ2-3; 10 bases line up with TRBD2. There are 18 residues in the CDR3. Germline V gene sequence: CDR1 SGHNT, CDR2 YYREEE (reference sequence). V shed 4 bases, J shed 2 bases, and the junction held 13 bases outside the gene matches.

This clone was detected only once. The chain links TRBV27 to TRBJ2-3, with 13 bases identical to TRBD2. The CDR3 consists of 16 residues. J was trimmed by 3 bases and V by 4 bases; bases with no gene match: 4. Germline V gene data show CDR1 as MNHEY and CDR2 as SMNVEV (reference sequence). CDR3: CASSSRTSGSTDTQYF. As DNA, the CDR3 is TGTGCCAGCAGTTCGCGGACTAGCGGGAGTACAGATACGCAGTATTTT.

In this sample, this clone turned up once. J is TRBJ1-5 and V is TRBV10-3; D may be TRBD1 (5 bases). This CDR3 contains 12 residues. The V gene's germline CDR1 is ENHRY and CDR2 SYGVKD. V was trimmed by 6 bases and J by 3 bases, leaving 6 bases between them. CDR3 DNA sequence: TGTGCCATCAGGGACACCAATCAGCCCCAGCATTTT. Translation: CAIRDTNQPQHF.

The DNA for the CDR3 is TGCGCCAGCAGCCAAAGTTCAGGGGGTTTATACGAGCAGTACTTC. Protein sequence: CASSQSSGGLYEQYF. The rearrangement links TRBV4-3 to TRBJ2-7; TRBD1 aligns across 7 bases. The CDR3 extends over 15 amino acids. Germline V gives CDR1 LGHNA, CDR2 YSLEER. V shed 2 bases, J shed 4 bases, and the junction held 8 bases outside the gene matches.

This clone was detected once. The V call is TRBV4-3, the J call TRBJ2-7; TRBD1 matches 7 bases. Germline CDR1 reads LGHNA; CDR2 reads YSLEER. Trimming removed 4 bases from V and 2 bases from J; junction bases left unmatched: 5. This CDR3 comprises 14 residues. CDR3 protein: CASSPGQLTYEQYF. In DNA form, the CDR3 reads TGCGCCAGCAGCCCGGGACAGCTGACCTACGAGCAGTACTTC.

The rearrangement uses TRBV12-2 and TRBJ2-1; the table's D call TRBD2 went unverified against the DNA. TRBV12-2 is designated a pseudogene. The CDR3 totals 17 residues. In DNA form, the CDR3 reads TGTGCAAGGACTCCCCGACTAGCGGGGGTCAAATACAATGAGCAGTTCTTC. This translates into CARTPRLAGVKYNEQFF.

This chain joins TRBV7-8 and TRBJ1-3; TRBD1 might be the D (6 bases). V gave up 4 bases and J gave up 0 bases, with 16 bases separating them. The CDR3 consists of 17 residues. Germline assignment: CDR1 SGHVS and CDR2 FQNEAQ. CDR3 DNA: TGTGCCAGCAGCTCTGGGCCCGAGGGGGACTCTGGAAACACCATATATTTT. Translated: CASSSGPEGDSGNTIYF. The entire variable domain, with the rest obtained from reference TRBV7-8 and TRBJ1-3, is as follows: GAGVSQSPRYKVAKRGQDVALRCDPISGHVSLFWYQQALGQGPEFLTYFQNEAQLDKSGLPSDRFFAERPEGSVSTLKIQRTQQEDSAVYLCASSSGPEGDSGNTIYFGEGSWLTVV.

This clone showed up just once. The chain joins TRBV20-1 to TRBJ2-1, with D uncertain. Trimming removed 3 bases from V and 15 bases from J, with 15 bases in between. Germline assignment: CDR1 DFQATT and CDR2 SNEGSKA (reference sequence). CDR3 size: 11 residues. In nucleotides, the CDR3 is TGCAGTGCTAGCCTCGGAGCCCTGGGGTTCTTC. Its translation: CSASLGALGFF.

V is TRBV28 and J is TRBJ2-2; TRBD2 matches 7 bases. CDR1 and CDR2 (germline): MDHEN, SYDVKM. The CDR3 is 15 residues long. V shed 6 bases and J 0 bases; nucleotides not matched to a gene: 4. The chain's CDR3 is CASSAGVANTGELFF. The CDR3 DNA reads TGTGCCAGCAGCGCGGGGGTCGCGAACACCGGGGAGCTGTTTTTT.

This clone was seen just once. The rearrangement joins TRBV6-5 to TRBJ2-3; D perhaps matches TRBD2 (6 bases). The V gene lost 5 bases and the J gene lost 2 bases, with 11 bases spanning the gap. This CDR3 has 14 residues. CDR1 and CDR2 from the germline V gene are MNHEY and SVGAGI. This chain's CDR3 is CASSGRSVTDTQYF. In DNA, the CDR3 is TGTGCCAGCAGTGGGAGGTCCGTCACAGATACGCAGTATTTT.

The gene calls are TRBV7-6 and TRBJ2-7; TRBD1 might be the D (6 bases). The CDR3 spans 14 residues. Trimming pared 1 base from V and 7 bases from J, leaving 14 bases between. CDR1 SGHVS and CDR2 FNYEAQ come from the germline V gene. The CDR3 region is CASSLDRATWEQYF. DNA of the CDR3: TGTGCCAGCAGCTTAGACAGGGCTACTTGGGAGCAGTACTTC. The full variable domain, completed using reference TRBV7-6 and TRBJ2-7, is GAGVSQSPRYKVTKRGQDVALRCDPISGHVSLYWYRQALGQGPEFLTYFNYEAQQDKSGLPNDRFSAERPEGSISTLTIQRTEQRDSAMYRCASSLDRATWEQYFGPGTRLTVT.

The chain couples TRBV6-5 to TRBJ2-7, with TRBD2 identical over 14 bases. In germline, CDR1 is MNHEY, CDR2 SVGAGI. Losses at the gene ends were 8 bases for V and 7 bases for J; bases not matched to a gene: 7. The CDR3 consists of 14 residues. Written as DNA, the CDR3 is TGTGCCAGCGGACTAGCGGGAGGAATGTTAGAGCAGTACTTC. The encoded protein is CASGLAGGMLEQYF.

The chain links TRBV15 to TRBJ2-2; 9 bases line up with TRBD1. Germline V CDR1 and CDR2: LNHNV, YYDKDF (reference sequence). This CDR3 region has 16 residues. V shed 4 bases and J 6 bases; nucleotides not matched to a gene: 9. DNA for the CDR3: TGTGCCACCAGCACTTGGGACAGGGTGAGCGCCGGGGAGCTGTTTTTT. Protein: CATSTWDRVSAGELFF.

This chain connects TRBV19 to TRBJ2-6; no clear D. This CDR3 region has 16 residues. Per the germline V gene, CDR1 is LNHDA and CDR2 is SQIVND (reference sequence). V lost 3 bases, J lost 1 base, and 10 bases lay in between. CDR3 amino acids: CASSISDTSGANVLTF. CDR3 nucleotide sequence: TGTGCCAGTAGTATTTCAGACACATCTGGGGCCAACGTCCTGACTTTC.